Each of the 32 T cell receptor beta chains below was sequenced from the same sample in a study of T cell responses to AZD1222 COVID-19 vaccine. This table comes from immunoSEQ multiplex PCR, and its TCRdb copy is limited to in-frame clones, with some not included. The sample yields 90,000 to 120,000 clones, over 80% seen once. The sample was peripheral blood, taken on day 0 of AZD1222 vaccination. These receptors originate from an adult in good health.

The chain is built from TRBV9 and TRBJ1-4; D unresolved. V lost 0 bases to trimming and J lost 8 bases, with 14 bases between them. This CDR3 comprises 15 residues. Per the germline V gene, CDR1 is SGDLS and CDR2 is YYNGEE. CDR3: CASSVAPNRGEKLFF. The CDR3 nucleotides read TGTGCCAGCAGCGTAGCACCTAACAGAGGCGAAAAACTGTTTTTT.

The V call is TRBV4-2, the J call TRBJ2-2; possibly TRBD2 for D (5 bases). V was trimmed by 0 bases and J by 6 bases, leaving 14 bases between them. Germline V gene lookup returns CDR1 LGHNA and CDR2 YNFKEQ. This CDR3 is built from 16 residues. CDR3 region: CASSQEGSGGSGELFF. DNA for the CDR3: TGTGCCAGCAGCCAAGAGGGCAGCGGAGGATCCGGGGAGCTGTTTTTT.

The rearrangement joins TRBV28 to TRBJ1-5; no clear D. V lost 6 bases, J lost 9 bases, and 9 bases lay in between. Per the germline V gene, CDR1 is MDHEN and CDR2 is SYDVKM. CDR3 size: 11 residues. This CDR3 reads CASSLSPPQHF. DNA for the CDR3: TGTGCCAGCAGCCTCTCCCCGCCCCAGCATTTT.

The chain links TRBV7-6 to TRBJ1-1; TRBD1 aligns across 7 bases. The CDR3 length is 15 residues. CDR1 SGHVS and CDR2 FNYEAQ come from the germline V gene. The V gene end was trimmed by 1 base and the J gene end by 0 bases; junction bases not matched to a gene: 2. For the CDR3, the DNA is TGTGCCAGCAGCTTAGGACAGGGCCTGAACACTGAAGCTTTCTTT. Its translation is CASSLGQGLNTEAFF. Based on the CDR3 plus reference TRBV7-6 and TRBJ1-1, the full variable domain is GAGVSQSPRYKVTKRGQDVALRCDPISGHVSLYWYRQALGQGPEFLTYFNYEAQQDKSGLPNDRFSAERPEGSISTLTIQRTEQRDSAMYRCASSLGQGLNTEAFFGQGTRLTVV.

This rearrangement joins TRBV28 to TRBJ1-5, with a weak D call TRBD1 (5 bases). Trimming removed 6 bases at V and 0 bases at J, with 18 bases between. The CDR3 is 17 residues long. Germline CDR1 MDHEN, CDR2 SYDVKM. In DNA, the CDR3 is TGTGCCAGCAGGATATGGATCGGGGGACTTAGCAATCAGCCCCAGCATTTT. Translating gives CASRIWIGGLSNQPQHF. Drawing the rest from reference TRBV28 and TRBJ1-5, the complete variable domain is DVKVTQSSRYLVKRTGEKVFLECVQDMDHENMFWYRQDPGLGLRLIYFSYDVKMKEKGDIPEGYSVSREKKERFSLILESASTNQTSMYLCASRIWIGGLSNQPQHFGDGTRLSIL.

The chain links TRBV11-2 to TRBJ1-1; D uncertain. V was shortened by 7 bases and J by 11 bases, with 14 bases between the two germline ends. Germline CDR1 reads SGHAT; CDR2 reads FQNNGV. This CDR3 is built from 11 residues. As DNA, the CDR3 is TGTGCCAGCACCGCCGGGGTGGTGGCTTTCTTT. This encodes CASTAGVVAFF.

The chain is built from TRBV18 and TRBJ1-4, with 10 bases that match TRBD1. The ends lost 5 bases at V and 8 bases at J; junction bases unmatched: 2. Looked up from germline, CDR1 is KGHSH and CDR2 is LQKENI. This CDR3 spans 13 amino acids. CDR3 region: CASSGQGEEKLFF. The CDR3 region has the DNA TGTGCCAGCTCAGGACAGGGGGAAGAAAAACTGTTTTTT.

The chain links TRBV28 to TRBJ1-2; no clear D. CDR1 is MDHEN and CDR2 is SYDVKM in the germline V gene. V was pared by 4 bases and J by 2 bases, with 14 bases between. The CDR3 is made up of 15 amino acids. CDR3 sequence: CASSSPDPRNYGYTF. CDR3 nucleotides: TGTGCCAGCAGTTCACCGGACCCTAGGAACTATGGCTACACCTTC.

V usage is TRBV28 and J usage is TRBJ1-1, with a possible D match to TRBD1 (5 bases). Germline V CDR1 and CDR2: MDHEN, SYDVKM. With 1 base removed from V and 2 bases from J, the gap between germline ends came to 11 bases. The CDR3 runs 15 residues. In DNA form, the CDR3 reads TGTGCCAGCAGTTTATCGGGGCAGAGAAACACTGAAGCTTTCTTT. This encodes CASSLSGQRNTEAFF.

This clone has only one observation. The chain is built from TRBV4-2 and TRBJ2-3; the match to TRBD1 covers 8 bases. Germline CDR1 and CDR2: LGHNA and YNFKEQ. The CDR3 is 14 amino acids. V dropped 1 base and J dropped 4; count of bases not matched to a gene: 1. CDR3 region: CASSQAQGADTQYF. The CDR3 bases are TGTGCCAGCAGCCAAGCACAGGGGGCAGATACGCAGTATTTT.

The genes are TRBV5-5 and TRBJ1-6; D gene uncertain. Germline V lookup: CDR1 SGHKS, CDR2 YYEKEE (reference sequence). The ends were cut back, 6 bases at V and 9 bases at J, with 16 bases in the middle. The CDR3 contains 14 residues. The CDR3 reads CASIPREGSSPLHF. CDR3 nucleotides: TGTGCCAGCATTCCCCGCGAGGGTAGTTCACCCCTCCACTTT.

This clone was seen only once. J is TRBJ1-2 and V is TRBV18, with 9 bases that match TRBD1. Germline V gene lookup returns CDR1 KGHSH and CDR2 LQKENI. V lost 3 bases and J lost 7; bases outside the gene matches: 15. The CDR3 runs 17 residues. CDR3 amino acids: CASSPGGTGTGIPGYTF. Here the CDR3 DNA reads TGTGCCAGCTCACCGGGGGGCACCGGGACAGGGATCCCTGGCTACACCTTC.

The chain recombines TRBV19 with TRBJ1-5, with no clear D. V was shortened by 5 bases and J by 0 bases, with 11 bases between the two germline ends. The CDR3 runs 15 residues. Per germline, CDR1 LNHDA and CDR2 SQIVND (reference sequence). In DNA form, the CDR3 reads TGTGCCAGTAGTCGCATAGTGAGTAGCAATCAGCCCCAGCATTTT. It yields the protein CASSRIVSSNQPQHF.

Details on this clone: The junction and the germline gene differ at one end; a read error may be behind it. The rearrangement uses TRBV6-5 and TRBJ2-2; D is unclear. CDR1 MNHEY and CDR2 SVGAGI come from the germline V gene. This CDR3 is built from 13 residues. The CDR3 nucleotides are TGTGCCAGCATCGATTGGAACGCCGGGGAGCTGTTTTTT. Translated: CASIDWNAGELFF.

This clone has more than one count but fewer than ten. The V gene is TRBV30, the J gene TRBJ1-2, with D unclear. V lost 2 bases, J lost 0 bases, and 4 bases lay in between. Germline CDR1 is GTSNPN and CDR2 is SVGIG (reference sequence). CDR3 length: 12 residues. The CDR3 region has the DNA TGTGCCTGGAGTAGGGCTAACTATGGCTACACCTTC. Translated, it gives CAWSRANYGYTF.

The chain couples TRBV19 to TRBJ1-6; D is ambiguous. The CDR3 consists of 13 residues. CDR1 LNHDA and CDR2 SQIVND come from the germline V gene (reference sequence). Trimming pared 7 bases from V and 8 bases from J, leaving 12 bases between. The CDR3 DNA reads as TGTGCCAGTACTGGTCAAACCTATTCACCCCTCCACTTT. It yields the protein CASTGQTYSPLHF.

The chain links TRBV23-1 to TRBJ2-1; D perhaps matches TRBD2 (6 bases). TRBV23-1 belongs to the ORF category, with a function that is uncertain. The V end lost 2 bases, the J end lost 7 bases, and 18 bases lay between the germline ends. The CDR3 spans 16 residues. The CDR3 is CASSQAPPGVGNEQFF. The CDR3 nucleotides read TGCGCCAGCAGTCAAGCCCCCCCGGGAGTGGGGAATGAGCAGTTCTTC.

The DNA for the CDR3 is TGTGCCAGCAGCTTAACGCATCAGGTTGGGGCCGGGGAGCTGTTTTTT. Its translation: CASSLTHQVGAGELFF. The gene calls are TRBV7-3 and TRBJ2-2; D uncertain. This CDR3 spans 16 amino acids. Germline-derived CDR1 and CDR2 are SGHTA and FQGTGA. V was shortened by 0 bases and J by 6 bases, with 14 bases between the two germline ends.

CDR3 nucleotide sequence: TGTGCCAGCTCACCAGAAGGGACAGGACGTCCTGGAAACACCATATATTTT. This codes for CASSPEGTGRPGNTIYF. This chain uses TRBV18 with TRBJ1-3; 8 positions match TRBD1. The CDR3 sequence is 17 residues long. The germline CDR1 and CDR2 sequences are KGHSH and LQKENI. V trimming: 2 bases; J trimming: 2 bases; junction bases outside the gene matches: 8.

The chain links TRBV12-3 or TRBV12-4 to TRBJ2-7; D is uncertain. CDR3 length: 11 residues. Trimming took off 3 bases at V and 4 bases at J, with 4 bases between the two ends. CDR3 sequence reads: CASSFSYEQYF. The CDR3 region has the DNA TGTGCCAGCAGTTTTAGTTACGAGCAGTACTTC.

CDR3 DNA: TGCGCCAGCAGCTTAGTCCGGGACAGGGGGAGTGAAAAACTGTTTTTT. This sequence encodes CASSLVRDRGSEKLFF. The rearrangement joins TRBV5-1 to TRBJ1-4; 11 bases match TRBD1. Germline lookup yields CDR1 SGHRS and CDR2 YFSETQ. V trimming: 2 bases; J trimming: 7 bases; junction bases outside the gene matches: 7. CDR3 length: 16 amino acids.

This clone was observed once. DNA of the CDR3: TGTGCCATCAGTGGAGGGGGTGTCTACGAGCAGTACTTC. Translating gives CAISGGGVYEQYF. The chain recombines TRBV10-3 with TRBJ2-7, with D possibly TRBD1 on 6 matching bases. The CDR3 covers 13 residues. V gave up 4 bases and J gave up 3 bases, with 10 bases separating them. Germline CDR1 ENHRY, CDR2 SYGVKD.

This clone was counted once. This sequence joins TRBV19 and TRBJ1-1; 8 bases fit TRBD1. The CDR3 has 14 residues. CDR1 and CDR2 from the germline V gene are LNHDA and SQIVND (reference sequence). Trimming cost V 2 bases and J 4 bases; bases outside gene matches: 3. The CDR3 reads CASSIKTGVTEAFF. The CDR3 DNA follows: TGTGCCAGTAGTATAAAGACAGGGGTCACTGAAGCTTTCTTT.

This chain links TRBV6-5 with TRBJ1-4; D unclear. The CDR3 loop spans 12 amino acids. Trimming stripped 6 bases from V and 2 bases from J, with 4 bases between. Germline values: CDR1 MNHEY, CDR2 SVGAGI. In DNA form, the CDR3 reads TGTGCCAGCAGGGCTACTAATGAAAAACTGTTTTTT. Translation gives CASRATNEKLFF.

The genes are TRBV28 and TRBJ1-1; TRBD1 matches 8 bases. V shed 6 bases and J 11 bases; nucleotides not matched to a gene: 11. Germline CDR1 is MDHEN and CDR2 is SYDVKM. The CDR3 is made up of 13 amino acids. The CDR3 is CASRLNRGERAFF. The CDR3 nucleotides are TGTGCCAGCAGACTAAACAGGGGGGAGAGGGCTTTCTTT. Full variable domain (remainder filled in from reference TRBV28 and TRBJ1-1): DVKVTQSSRYLVKRTGEKVFLECVQDMDHENMFWYRQDPGLGLRLIYFSYDVKMKEKGDIPEGYSVSREKKERFSLILESASTNQTSMYLCASRLNRGERAFFGQGTRLTVV.

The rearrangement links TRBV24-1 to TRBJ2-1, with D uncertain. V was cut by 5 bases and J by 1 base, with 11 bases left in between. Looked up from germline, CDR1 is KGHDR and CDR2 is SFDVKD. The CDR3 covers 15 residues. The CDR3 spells CATSAAERSYNEQFF. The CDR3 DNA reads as TGTGCCACCAGTGCTGCGGAAAGGTCCTACAATGAGCAGTTCTTC.

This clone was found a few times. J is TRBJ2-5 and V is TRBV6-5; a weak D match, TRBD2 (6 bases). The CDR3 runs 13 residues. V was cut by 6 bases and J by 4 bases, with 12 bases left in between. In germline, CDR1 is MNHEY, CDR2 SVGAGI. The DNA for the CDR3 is TGTGCCAGCAGCGAGGTGCGGGGAGAGACCCAGTACTTC. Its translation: CASSEVRGETQYF.

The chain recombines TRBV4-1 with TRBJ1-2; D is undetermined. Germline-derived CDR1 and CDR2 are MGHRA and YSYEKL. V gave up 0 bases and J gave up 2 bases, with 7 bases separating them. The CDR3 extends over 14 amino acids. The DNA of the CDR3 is TGCGCCAGCAGCCAAGATACGGGGAACTATGGCTACACCTTC. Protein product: CASSQDTGNYGYTF.

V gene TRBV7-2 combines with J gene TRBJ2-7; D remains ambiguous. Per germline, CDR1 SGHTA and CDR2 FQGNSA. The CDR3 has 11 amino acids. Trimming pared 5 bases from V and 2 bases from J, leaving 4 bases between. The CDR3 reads CASSKTYEQYF. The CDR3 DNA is TGTGCCAGCAGCAAAACCTACGAGCAGTACTTC. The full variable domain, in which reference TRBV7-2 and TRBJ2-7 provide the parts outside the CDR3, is GAGVSQSPSNKVTEKGKDVELRCDPISGHTALYWYRQSLGQGLEFLIYFQGNSAPDKSGLPSDRFSAERTGGSVSTLTIQRTQQEDSAVYLCASSKTYEQYFGPGTRLTVT.

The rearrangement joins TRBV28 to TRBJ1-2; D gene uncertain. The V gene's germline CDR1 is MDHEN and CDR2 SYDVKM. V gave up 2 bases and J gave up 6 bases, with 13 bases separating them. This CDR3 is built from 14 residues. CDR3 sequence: CASSLGFRENGYTF. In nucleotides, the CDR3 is TGTGCCAGCAGTTTAGGGTTTAGAGAGAATGGCTACACCTTC.

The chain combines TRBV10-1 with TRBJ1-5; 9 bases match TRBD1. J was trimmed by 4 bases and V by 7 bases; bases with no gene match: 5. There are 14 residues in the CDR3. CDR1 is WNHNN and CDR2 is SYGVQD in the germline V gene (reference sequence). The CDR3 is CASKGQGWNQPQHF. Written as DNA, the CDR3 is TGCGCCAGCAAAGGACAGGGGTGGAATCAGCCCCAGCATTTT.

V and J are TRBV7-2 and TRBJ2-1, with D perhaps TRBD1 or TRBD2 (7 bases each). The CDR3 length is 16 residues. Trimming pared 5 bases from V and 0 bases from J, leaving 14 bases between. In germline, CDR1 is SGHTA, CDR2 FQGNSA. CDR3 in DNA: TGTGCCAGCAGCCCCCAGGGGGGGAGCTCCTACAATGAGCAGTTCTTC. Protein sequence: CASSPQGGSSYNEQFF.